This T cell receptor (beta chain) emerged from a study of regulatory T cells in long-lasting Graves disease. Whole-study results and caveats: Accuracy may have been reduced by the small sample size.

TCRdb passed the reads through MiXCR, listing each CDR3 protein once. This sample has some 1,000 distinct CDR3 sequences, with 89% found just once. PBMCs were the source of the RNA used for TCR sequencing. The patients were drawn from one endocrinology department in Xi'an, China. CDR1 is MNHEY, CDR2 SMNVEV, per germline (reference sequence). V dropped 4 bases and J dropped 7 bases, with 8 bases sitting between them. This CDR3 spans 11 amino acids. Notes on this clonotype: The target antigen is unknown.

This material consisted of peripheral blood mononuclear cells (PBMCs), taken with antithyroid drug treatment, in newly diagnosed or persistent Graves disease (not recorded which). The sequence came from a woman in her 30s with Graves disease. This chain joins TRBV27 and TRBJ2-7, with D tentatively TRBD2 (6 bases). The CDR3 sequence: CASSYRGEQYF. In nucleotides, the CDR3 is TGTGCCAGCAGTTATCGGGGGGAGCAGTACTTC.